The present TCR beta chain was sequenced within a study of cytomegalovirus exposure and HLA in healthy donors. The PCR contained 60 Vbeta and 13 Jbeta primers. The protocol was immunoSEQ multiplex PCR, while the TCRdb copy is restricted to in-frame clones and leaves out a portion. This sample's table reports about 140,000 clones. The CDR3 runs 14 residues. Per germline, CDR1 MNHEY and CDR2 SVGAGI. Trimming pared 2 bases from V and 5 bases from J, leaving 12 bases between. The chain is built from TRBV6-5 and TRBJ1-1, with D perhaps matching TRBD1 (6 bases). The origin of this receptor is a woman aged 18-30 years in good health and CMV-seronegative. The sequencing input was PBMCs. As DNA, the CDR3 is TGTGCCAGCAGTTACAACAGGGTCAGGACTGAAGCTTTCTTT. Its protein product is CASSYNRVRTEAFF.